This TCR beta chain was captured in a study of technical replicates of blood from several donors. Only in-frame clones appear in the TCRdb table, and some are missing; sequencing was by immunoSEQ multiplex PCR. The sample contains approximately 75,000 clones, just under 95% of which appear only once. The material sequenced was T cells isolated from PBMCs. This clonotype was obtained from a human donor in good health.

CDR3 coding DNA: TGTGCCTGGAGGGGACAGTACACCGGGGAGCTGTTTTTT. Its protein is CAWRGQYTGELFF. J is TRBJ2-2 and V is TRBV30, with 7 bases fitting TRBD1. The CDR3 has 13 amino acids. The J segment lost 3 bases and the V segment lost 3 bases, leaving 1 base of the junction unmatched. CDR1 is GTSNPN, CDR2 SVGIG, per germline (reference sequence).